One sample yielded the 8 T cell receptor beta chains listed below, sequenced in a study of shared clonotypes between healthy human individuals. Measured with immunoSEQ multiplex PCR; TCRdb has only the in-frame clones, and not every one. Of 1,400,000 or so clones listed, just under 99% are singletons. The sample taken for sequencing was naive CD4+ T cells sorted from blood. This sample's subset: CD45RA+ positively selected. The source is a man younger than 40 in good health.

The chain recombines TRBV7-3 with TRBJ2-7, with D tentatively TRBD1 (6 bases). The CDR3 extends over 15 amino acids. Deletions cut 2 bases from V and 2 bases from J, with 13 bases between. CDR1 and CDR2 from the germline V gene are SGHTA and FQGTGA. Here the CDR3 DNA reads TGTGCCAGCAGCTTACAGAGACAGGAGACCTACGAGCAGTACTTC. It specifies CASSLQRQETYEQYF.

The rearrangement links TRBV5-1 to TRBJ1-3; tentatively, D is TRBD1 (6 bases). V was cut by 3 bases and J by 4 bases, with 14 bases left in between. Germline CDR1 is SGHRS and CDR2 is YFSETQ. The CDR3 is 15 amino acids. The CDR3 region is CASSSAGDTGNTIYF. DNA of the CDR3: TGCGCCAGCAGCTCGGCCGGGGACACCGGAAACACCATATATTTT.

The chain uses TRBV6-5 and TRBJ2-7, with a possible D match to TRBD1 (6 bases). This CDR3 contains 14 residues. V dropped 6 bases and J dropped 5 bases, with 17 bases sitting between them. In germline, CDR1 is MNHEY, CDR2 SVGAGI. The DNA of the CDR3 is TGTGCCAGCAGCCCGGTGCAGGGGAGTGACGAGCAGTACTTC. The encoded protein is CASSPVQGSDEQYF.

The chain recombines TRBV4-2 with TRBJ1-1; the match to TRBD1 covers 9 bases. Germline V CDR1 and CDR2: LGHNA, YNFKEQ. Losses at the gene ends were 0 bases for V and 5 bases for J; bases not matched to a gene: 13. The length of the CDR3 is 18 residues. The CDR3 sequence is CASSQDPLGQGGLTEAFF. CDR3 nucleotide sequence: TGTGCCAGCAGCCAAGATCCGTTGGGACAGGGAGGTTTAACTGAAGCTTTCTTT.

This chain uses TRBV27 with TRBJ2-1, with 9 bases identical to TRBD2. Germline V lookup: CDR1 MNHEY, CDR2 SMNVEV (reference sequence). The CDR3 is 17 residues long. After removal of 6 bases from V and 7 bases from J, the junction contained 16 bases not matched to a gene. The CDR3 sequence is CASSQPESLAGLNEQFF. The DNA of the CDR3 is TGTGCCAGCAGCCAACCGGAGTCTCTAGCGGGGTTGAATGAGCAGTTCTTC.

V is TRBV29-1 and J is TRBJ1-2, with a possible D match to TRBD1 (5 bases). This CDR3 is built from 11 residues. V was cut by 5 bases and J by 7 bases, with 11 bases left in between. The germline V gene encodes CDR1 SQVTM and CDR2 ANQGSEA. The CDR3 DNA sequence: TGCAGCGTTCAGGGAGTAGGTGGCTACACCTTC. Protein product: CSVQGVGGYTF.

V gene TRBV5-1 combines with J gene TRBJ2-2, with TRBD1 matching 11 bases. CDR1 is SGHRS, CDR2 YFSETQ, per germline. The CDR3 extends over 14 amino acids. Trimming at V came to 3 bases and at J to 11 bases, leaving 6 bases not matched to a gene. CDR3 DNA: TGCGCCAGCAGCTCTGGACAGGGGGCGGTTGAGCTGTTTTTT. This translates into CASSSGQGAVELFF.

V and J are TRBV12-5 and TRBJ2-7; D is unclear. The germline V gene has CDR1 LGHNT and CDR2 FRNRAP. CDR3 size: 12 residues. Trimming shortened V by 3 bases and J by 7 bases, and 10 bases separated the two germline ends. CDR3 nucleotide sequence: TGTGCTAGTGGTTTTCTCCCAGGAGAGCAGTACTTC. Protein sequence: CASGFLPGEQYF.